Listed below are T cell receptor beta chains from one sample, sequenced in a study of blood T cell repertoires in COVID-19. Profiling relied on immunoSEQ multiplex PCR, and the TCRdb table lists in-frame clones only, not all of them. The sample includes under 300,000 clones, approximately 80% of them seen just once. Sequenced material: peripheral blood. These receptors all stem from a woman aged 60 to 75 with active or convalescent COVID-19. CDR3s include the opening cysteine and the closing phenylalanine or tryptophan. The order of the fields is V gene, clone size, D gene, J gene, CDR3 DNA, CDR3 protein. A D gene is named only where the DNA matches it firmly. Clone size appears in some rows only: once, few, many, or a class for an expanded clone.

TRBV7-2	NA	TRBD1	TRBJ2-4	TGTGCCAGCAGCTTAGCAGGGGGCATGGACATTCAGTACTTC	CASSLAGGMDIQYF
TRBV10-1	NA	NA	TRBJ1-1	TGCGCCAGCAGTGAATCCCTAACTCATGAAGCTTTCTTT	CASSESLTHEAFF
TRBV2	NA	TRBD2	TRBJ2-3	TGTGCCAGTACAATGGGGACAGGGGGACTAGCGGGACGCACAGATACGCAGTATTTT	CASTMGTGGLAGRTDTQYF
TRBV5-1	few	TRBD1	TRBJ2-2	TGCGCCAGCAGCTTTTCAGGGGGAAATGGGCGAAAAACCGGGGAGCTGTTTTTT	CASSFSGGNGRKTGELFF
TRBV19	NA	NA	TRBJ1-3	TGTGCCAGTAGTATCGGACAGTCCTTTGGAAACACCATATATTTT	CASSIGQSFGNTIYF
TRBV9	NA	TRBD2	TRBJ2-1	TGTGCCAGCAGCGTAGATCCCGGGACTAGTGGGTCTAACAATGAGCAGTTCTTC	CASSVDPGTSGSNNEQFF
TRBV19	NA	TRBD2	TRBJ2-2	TGTGCCAGTAGTATTCTAGCGGGGGAAAACACCGGGGAGCTGTTTTTT	CASSILAGENTGELFF
TRBV28	NA	TRBD1	TRBJ1-4	TGTGCCAGCAGTAACAGGGGGCGCGCGAAACTGTTTTTT	CASSNRGRAKLFF
TRBV5-1	NA	NA	TRBJ1-6	TGCGCCAGCAGCTTAGGGGGGGGTACCTATAATTCACCCCTCCACTTT	CASSLGGGTYNSPLHF
TRBV30	once	NA	TRBJ2-7	TGTGCCTGGGATTCCAAGCGGAGGTCCTACGAGCAGTACTTC	CAWDSKRRSYEQYF
TRBV19	NA	NA	TRBJ2-7	TGTGCCAGTAGTATGGGGGCGGGGGACGAGCAGTACTTC	CASSMGAGDEQYF
TRBV6-1	NA	NA	TRBJ1-5	TGTGCCAGCAGTGAATCGGATCAGCCCCAGCATTTT	CASSESDQPQHF
TRBV5-1	NA	TRBD1	TRBJ1-2	TGCGCCAGCAGCTTGGAGGACAGGTTCGGCTACACCTTC	CASSLEDRFGYTF
TRBV6-6	once	NA	TRBJ1-2	TGTGCCAGCCAAGGGGCGGGGGACTATGGCTACACCTTC	CASQGAGDYGYTF
TRBV7-8	NA	TRBD1	TRBJ1-4	TGTGCCAGCAGCTTGACAGGGGGAAATGAAAAACTGTTTTTT	CASSLTGGNEKLFF